The 30 T cell receptor beta chains reported below all come from one sample, sequenced in a study of spatial heterogeneity in lung cancer (dated by TCRdb to between 2018 and 2020). Study-level results and caveats: The tumor nonsynonymous mutation count correlated with the number of expanded intratumoral alpha and beta TCRs.

The time point label, as the study defines it: sample taken at primary tumor resection. Antigens for these TCRs are unknown. The library came from 5' RACE. Instrument used: NextSeq 500. The public reads were run again by TCRdb, first through fastp at Q25 and then through MiXCR, and only productive beta chains were kept. Each CDR3 protein gets just one entry, which takes the most common genes and DNA from the rows behind it. Within this sample are about 12,000 distinct CDR3 sequences, with 4.5% to 5.5% of them counted one time only. Together, the top ten hold around 27% of the sample. The sample consisted of lung tumor tissue, taken at surgery. The receptors come from a male donor with early-stage non-small cell lung cancer.

The sample holds a few counts of this clonotype. This beta chain is off target for a library built for alpha chains, so its abundance means little. This chain links TRBV28 with TRBJ1-5, with unresolved D. V lost 5 bases to trimming and J lost 9 bases, with 17 bases between them. From germline, CDR1 is MDHEN and CDR2 SYDVKM. The CDR3 sequence is 14 residues long. The CDR3 DNA follows: TGTGCCAGCAGTCAAGACGGTCGCGATCGGCCCCAGCATTTT. Residues: CASSQDGRDRPQHF.

This clonotype was found many times. This beta chain is an unintended read in a library built for alpha chains; its size means little. The chain recombines TRBV7-9 with TRBJ2-2; TRBD2 agrees at 8 bases. The CDR3 runs 17 residues. The germline V gene has CDR1 SEHNR and CDR2 FQNEAQ (reference sequence). V lost 4 bases, J lost 1 base, and 8 bases stayed unmatched. CDR3 DNA: TGTGCCAGCAGCTCCAGCTTAGCGGGGCGGAACACCGGGGAGCTGTTTTTT. Protein: CASSSSLAGRNTGELFF.

This clonotype was detected ten times or more. Within a library made for alpha chains, this beta chain is off target, and its count is uninformative. This rearrangement joins TRBV5-5 to TRBJ1-5; no reliable D call. Germline V CDR1 and CDR2: SGHKS, YYEKEE (reference sequence). The V gene lost 0 bases and the J gene lost 8 bases, with 9 bases spanning the gap. This CDR3 is built from 13 residues. The CDR3, as DNA: TGTGCCAGCAGCTTGGTGGGGTGGGAGCCCCAGCATTTT. This encodes CASSLVGWEPQHF.

A remark on this clonotype: The size of this beta chain means little, since it is a stray read in a library made for alpha chains. The chain links TRBV27 to TRBJ2-1; 8 nucleotides align to TRBD2. The CDR3 sequence is 16 residues long. Germline-derived CDR1 and CDR2 are MNHEY and SMNVEV (reference sequence). The J segment lost 6 bases and the V segment lost 3 bases, leaving 10 bases of the junction unmatched. The CDR3: CASSFGSGGTSNEQFF. The CDR3 nucleotides are TGTGCCAGCAGTTTCGGAAGCGGGGGCACTTCCAATGAGCAGTTCTTC.

This clonotype was counted at least ten times. The library was prepared for alpha chains; this beta chain is a stray read, so its frequency means little. This chain uses TRBV5-1 with TRBJ2-3, with 7 bases lining up with TRBD1. Per the germline V gene, CDR1 is SGHRS and CDR2 is YFSETQ. CDR3 length: 15 amino acids. Trimming removed 1 base from V and 6 bases from J; junction bases left unmatched: 8. The CDR3 nucleotides read TGCGCCAGCAGCTTGAAACAGGGGTGGTCGGATACGCAGTATTTT. It is translated as CASSLKQGWSDTQYF. The full variable domain, in which reference TRBV5-1 and TRBJ2-3 provide the parts outside the CDR3, is KAGVTQTPRYLIKTRGQQVTLSCSPISGHRSVSWYQQTPGQGLQFLFEYFSETQRNKGNFPGRFSGRQFSNSRSEMNVSTLELGDSALYLCASSLKQGWSDTQYFGPGTRLTVL.

In this sample, this clonotype turned up many times. This beta chain appears as a stray read in a library generated for alpha chains; its size is not informative. The CDR3 protein is CASSYPGTGRAFF. The CDR3 bases are TGTGCCAGCAGTTATCCCGGGACAGGGAGAGCTTTCTTT. The chain uses TRBV6-5 and TRBJ1-1, with 9 bases fitting TRBD1. Germline CDR1 is MNHEY and CDR2 is SVGAGI. The CDR3 sequence is 13 residues long. Losses at the gene ends were 3 bases for V and 10 bases for J; bases not matched to a gene: 6.

This clonotype was observed many times. This beta chain is an unintended read in a library built for alpha chains; its size means little. The chain carries TRBV10-2 and TRBJ1-6; D call uncertain. Germline CDR1 reads WSHSY; CDR2 reads SAAADI. V gave up 4 bases and J gave up 10 bases, with 8 bases separating them. This CDR3 is 12 amino acids long. The CDR3 coding sequence is TGCGCCAGCAGTGGGATAGGGTCACCCCTCCACTTT. Residues: CASSGIGSPLHF.

This clonotype was found many times. This beta chain lies outside the target of a library built for alpha chains; its clone size means little. This chain connects TRBV12-3 or TRBV12-4 to TRBJ1-2; no clear D. The CDR3 loop spans 12 amino acids. V was pared by 3 bases and J by 4 bases, with 6 bases between. This chain's CDR3 is CASSFNFYGYTF. The CDR3 nucleotides are TGTGCCAGCAGTTTCAATTTCTATGGCTACACCTTC.

Comment on this clonotype: A library made for alpha chains picked up this beta chain off target, so its size means little. This chain connects TRBV10-3 to TRBJ2-3, with D possibly being TRBD1 (6 bases). The CDR3 covers 13 residues. The germline V gene has CDR1 ENHRY and CDR2 SYGVKD. Trimming took off 4 bases at V and 5 bases at J, with 10 bases between the two ends. The CDR3 region has the DNA TGTGCCATCAGTGCGGAAGGGGGAGATACGCAGTATTTT. This sequence encodes CAISAEGGDTQYF.

This clonotype was counted many times. Because this beta chain is a stray read in a library intended to capture alpha chains, its abundance should not be given much weight. J is TRBJ2-7 and V is TRBV5-1; D is ambiguous. The germline V and J ends were trimmed by 0 bases and 2 bases, with 15 bases remaining between them. Germline values: CDR1 SGHRS, CDR2 YFSETQ. The CDR3 loop spans 16 amino acids. The CDR3 sequence is CASSLAPLVPPYEQYF. For the CDR3, the DNA is TGCGCCAGCAGCTTGGCCCCACTCGTTCCCCCCTACGAGCAGTACTTC.

At least ten counts were recorded for this clonotype. Since it is a stray read in a library aimed at alpha chains, this beta chain has a size that is not meaningful. The V and J genes are TRBV7-2 and TRBJ2-5; maybe TRBD2 (6 bases). The CDR3 sequence is 15 residues long. Looked up from germline, CDR1 is SGHTA and CDR2 is FQGNSA. Trimming removed 7 bases at V and 2 bases at J, with 17 bases between. The CDR3 here is CASTPTSGTQETQYF. The CDR3 DNA follows: TGTGCCAGCACTCCAACGTCGGGGACTCAAGAGACCCAGTACTTC.

Worth noting for this clonotype: This beta chain lies outside the target of a library built for alpha chains; its clone size means little. The chain joins TRBV18 to TRBJ2-7, with D unresolved. This CDR3 is 11 amino acids long. Trimming took 2 bases from V and 3 from J, leaving 2 bases between them. Germline CDR1 and CDR2: KGHSH and LQKENI. CDR3 amino acids: CASSPGYEQYF. For the CDR3, the DNA is TGTGCCAGCTCACCAGGCTACGAGCAGTACTTC.

This clonotype was counted a few times. This beta chain came through as a stray read in a library set up for alpha chains, and its size says little. The chain is built from TRBV12-3 or TRBV12-4 and TRBJ1-6; 7 bases match TRBD1. The CDR3 has 15 residues. Trimming at V came to 2 bases and at J to 9 bases, leaving 7 bases not matched to a gene. CDR3 amino acids: CASSLKQQGTSPLHF. In nucleotides, the CDR3 is TGTGCCAGCAGTTTAAAACAACAGGGGACTTCACCCCTCCACTTT.

This clonotype was counted only a few times. A library prepared for alpha chains yielded this beta chain as an off-target read; its size is of little meaning. The CDR3 spells CASSFAGTTGELFF. In DNA form, the CDR3 reads TGCGCCAGCAGCTTTGCGGGCACGACCGGGGAGCTGTTTTTT. V gene TRBV5-1 combines with J gene TRBJ2-2; TRBD2 is a possible D gene (5 bases). There are 14 residues in the CDR3. V lost 2 bases and J 5 bases, leaving 10 bases between the germline ends. CDR1 SGHRS and CDR2 YFSETQ come from the germline V gene.

This clonotype was counted a few times. Compared with germline, one end of the junction differs, possibly owing to a read error. Because the library targeted alpha chains, this beta chain is an off-target read whose size means little. This chain links TRBV5-4 with TRBJ1-6; D might be TRBD1 (5 bases). The CDR3 is 20 residues long. Germline CDR1 reads SGHNT; CDR2 reads YYREEE (reference sequence). The DNA for the CDR3 is TGTGCCAGCAGCTTGGTGGGGCAGGGTACCTTGCCTGTGGATAATTCAGCCCTCCACTTT. It yields the protein CASSLVGQGTLPVDNSALHF.

This clonotype was detected only a few times. This beta chain is a stray read from a library made for alpha chains; its abundance is not meaningful. This sequence joins TRBV28 and TRBJ1-2; 8 nucleotides align to TRBD1. Germline CDR1 is MDHEN and CDR2 is SYDVKM. V lost 5 bases to trimming and J lost 0 bases; unmatched junction nucleotides: 2. CDR3 size: 14 residues. The CDR3 region is CASSTDRANYGYTF. The CDR3 nucleotides are TGTGCCAGCAGTACGGACAGGGCTAACTATGGCTACACCTTC.

This clonotype was detected ten times or more. This beta chain is off target for a library built for alpha chains, so its abundance means little. The V call is TRBV4-1, the J call TRBJ2-2; 9 bases line up with TRBD2. Trimming took 2 bases from V and 1 from J; bases not matched to a gene: 14. This CDR3 has 20 amino acids. Per germline, CDR1 MGHRA and CDR2 YSYEKL. The CDR3 bases are TGCGCCAGCAGCCAACGCGTTTTCGAGCGGGGGGCCTTGAACACCGGGGAGCTGTTTTTT. It is translated as CASSQRVFERGALNTGELFF.

Concerning this clonotype: This beta chain is an unintended read in a library built for alpha chains; its size means little. This chain links TRBV4-1 with TRBJ2-7; the match to TRBD1 covers 8 bases. In germline, CDR1 is MGHRA, CDR2 YSYEKL. CDR3 size: 15 residues. Unmatched junction bases numbered 7, after V lost 0 bases and J lost 6 bases. The CDR3 loop is CASSQETGVHLEQYF. In nucleotides, the CDR3 is TGCGCCAGCAGCCAAGAGACAGGGGTCCATCTCGAGCAGTACTTC.

Only a few counts were recorded for this clonotype. This beta chain lies outside the target of a library built for alpha chains; its clone size means little. This sequence joins TRBV2 and TRBJ2-3; D not certain. Germline CDR1 is SNHLY and CDR2 is FYNNEI. The CDR3 is 13 amino acids. V was clipped by 5 bases and J by 2 bases, with 8 bases between them. DNA for the CDR3: TGTGCCAGCAGTACCGACATCACAGATACGCAGTATTTT. It yields the protein CASSTDITDTQYF.

At least ten counts were recorded for this clonotype. This beta chain slipped into a library made for alpha chains as a stray read, so its size is not meaningful. The chain is built from TRBV5-1 and TRBJ1-1; tentatively, D is TRBD1 (5 bases). The CDR3 has 14 residues. The V end was cut by 0 bases, the J end by 0 bases, with 6 bases between. CDR1 is SGHRS and CDR2 is YFSETQ in the germline V gene. The CDR3, as DNA: TGCGCCAGCAGCTTGGGACAGATGAACACTGAAGCTTTCTTT. Translation gives CASSLGQMNTEAFF.

This clonotype was seen at least ten times. Because the library targeted alpha chains, this beta chain is an off-target read whose size means little. This chain joins TRBV7-2 and TRBJ1-5, with 9 bases lining up with TRBD1. The J segment lost 4 bases and the V segment lost 5 bases, leaving 9 bases of the junction unmatched. The length of the CDR3 is 16 residues. Germline-derived CDR1 and CDR2 are SGHTA and FQGNSA. The CDR3 sequence: CASSPMTGGNNQPQHF. The DNA of the CDR3 is TGTGCCAGCAGCCCTATGACAGGGGGTAATAATCAGCCCCAGCATTTT.

This clonotype is deemed medium-sized. A library made for alpha chains picked up this beta chain off target, so its size means little. This chain uses TRBV20-1 with TRBJ2-7, with D maybe TRBD1 (5 bases). Germline V gene data show CDR1 as DFQATT and CDR2 as SNEGSKA (reference sequence). The length of the CDR3 is 13 residues. The V end lost 3 bases, the J end lost 3 bases, and 12 bases lay between the germline ends. The CDR3 is CSASHARGYEQYF. DNA of the CDR3: TGCAGTGCTAGCCATGCAAGGGGCTACGAGCAGTACTTC.

A remark on this clonotype: For a library built for alpha chains, this beta chain is a stray read; little rests on its size. This sequence joins TRBV11-2 and TRBJ2-5, with 9 bases lining up with TRBD2. The V gene's germline CDR1 is SGHAT and CDR2 FQNNGV. This CDR3 is 16 amino acids long. V lost 1 base, J lost 4 bases, and 7 bases stayed unmatched. DNA for the CDR3: TGTGCCAGCAGCTTAGGCGGCGGGGGGGCTGTAGAGACCCAGTACTTC. This encodes CASSLGGGGAVETQYF.

This clonotype was recorded at least ten times. A library made for alpha chains picked up this beta chain off target, so its size means little. V usage is TRBV20-1 and J usage is TRBJ2-1; 7 bases agree with TRBD1. With 6 bases clipped from V and 4 bases from J, the junction kept 9 bases outside the gene matches. CDR1 and CDR2 (germline): DFQATT, SNEGSKA (reference sequence). The CDR3 totals 14 residues. The CDR3 DNA reads as TGCAGTGCAACCACCCCGACAGGGTACAATGAGCAGTTCTTC. It yields the protein CSATTPTGYNEQFF.

This clonotype was observed many times. This beta chain is a stray read from a library made for alpha chains; its abundance is not meaningful. This rearrangement joins TRBV28 to TRBJ2-4, with D unresolved. The CDR3 extends over 15 amino acids. Between the trimmed V and J ends, which lost 5 bases and 0 bases, there was a span of 11 bases. Germline CDR1 MDHEN, CDR2 SYDVKM. The CDR3 nucleotides read TGTGCCAGCAGTACCTTGGAGCTAGCCAAAAACATTCAGTACTTC. As protein: CASSTLELAKNIQYF.

This clonotype was detected a few times. As an off-target read in a library built for alpha chains, this beta chain has a frequency of little significance. The J gene is TRBJ1-2, the V gene TRBV5-4; D gene uncertain. This CDR3 has 13 amino acids. Trimming left V 4 bases short and J 2 bases short, with 9 bases between. The germline V gene encodes CDR1 SGHNT and CDR2 YYREEE (reference sequence). The CDR3 sequence is CASSADGNYGYTF. CDR3 DNA: TGTGCCAGCAGCGCGGACGGAAACTATGGCTACACCTTC. Using reference TRBV5-4 and TRBJ1-2 for the parts outside the CDR3, the full variable domain is ETGVTQSPTHLIKTRGQQVTLRCSSQSGHNTVSWYQQALGQGPQFIFQYYREEENGRGNFPPRFSGLQFPNYSSELNVNALELDDSALYLCASSADGNYGYTFGSGTRLTVV.

This clonotype was detected many times. Being off target in a library aimed at alpha chains, this beta chain has a size of little meaning. The chain couples TRBV13 to TRBJ2-5; tentatively, D is TRBD1 (5 bases). Trimming took off 3 bases at V and 4 bases at J, with 9 bases between the two ends. Per germline, CDR1 PRHDT and CDR2 FYEKMQ (reference sequence). This CDR3 contains 13 residues. The DNA of the CDR3 is TGTGCCAGCAGCTTTAGGGGTGGAGAGACCCAGTACTTC. This sequence encodes CASSFRGGETQYF.

The table lists this clonotype with many counts. Little can be read into the size of this beta chain, an off-target read in a library designed for alpha chains. This sequence joins TRBV5-1 and TRBJ2-1; D unresolved. CDR3 length: 14 amino acids. Trimming cost V 0 bases and J 5 bases, with 9 bases left between them. Germline assignment: CDR1 SGHRS and CDR2 YFSETQ. CDR3 region: CASSLAISNNEQFF. In nucleotides, the CDR3 is TGCGCCAGCAGCTTGGCGATCAGCAACAATGAGCAGTTCTTC.

This clonotype was observed at least ten times. This beta chain slipped into a library made for alpha chains as a stray read, so its size is not meaningful. The CDR3 loop reads CASSSSGGAGIQYF. The CDR3 nucleotides are TGCGCCAGCAGCAGTAGCGGGGGGGCAGGCATTCAGTACTTC. V is TRBV5-1 and J is TRBJ2-4, with 11 nucleotides matching TRBD2. V lost 4 bases, J lost 9 bases, and 6 bases stayed unmatched. This CDR3 has 14 residues. Germline V gene data show CDR1 as SGHRS and CDR2 as YFSETQ. Using reference TRBV5-1 and TRBJ2-4 for the parts outside the CDR3, the full variable domain is KAGVTQTPRYLIKTRGQQVTLSCSPISGHRSVSWYQQTPGQGLQFLFEYFSETQRNKGNFPGRFSGRQFSNSRSEMNVSTLELGDSALYLCASSSSGGAGIQYFGAGTRLSVL.

This clonotype was found many times. This beta chain is a stray read from a library made for alpha chains; its abundance is not meaningful. V usage is TRBV5-1 and J usage is TRBJ1-2, with a possible D match to TRBD1 (5 bases). V lost 0 bases and J 1 base, leaving 16 bases between the germline ends. CDR1 and CDR2 (germline): SGHRS, YFSETQ. This CDR3 spans 17 amino acids. The CDR3 bases are TGCGCCAGCAGCTTGGGGATCCAGAAGGGACTTAACTATGGCTACACCTTC. Protein: CASSLGIQKGLNYGYTF.